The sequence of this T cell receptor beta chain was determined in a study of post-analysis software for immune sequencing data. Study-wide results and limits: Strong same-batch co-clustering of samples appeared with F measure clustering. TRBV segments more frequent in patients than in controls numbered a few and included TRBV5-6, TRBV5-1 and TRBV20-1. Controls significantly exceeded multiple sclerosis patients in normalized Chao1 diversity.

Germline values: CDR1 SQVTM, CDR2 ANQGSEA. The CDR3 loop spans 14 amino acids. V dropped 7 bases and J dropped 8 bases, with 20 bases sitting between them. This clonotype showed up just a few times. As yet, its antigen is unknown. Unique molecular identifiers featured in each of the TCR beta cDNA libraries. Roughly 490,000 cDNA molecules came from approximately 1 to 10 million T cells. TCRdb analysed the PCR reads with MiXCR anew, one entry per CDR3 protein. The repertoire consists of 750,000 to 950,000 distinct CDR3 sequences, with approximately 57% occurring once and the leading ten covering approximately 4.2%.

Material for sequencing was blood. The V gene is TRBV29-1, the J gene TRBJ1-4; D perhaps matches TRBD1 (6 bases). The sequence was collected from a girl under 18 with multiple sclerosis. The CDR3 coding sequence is TGCAGCGCCAGAACGGGGGGCTTGGGGGAAAAACTGTTTTTT. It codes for CSARTGGLGEKLFF.